The clone carrying this TCR beta chain was seen a few times. Its specificity is not known. The data were obtained in a study of Graves' ophthalmopathy and Graves' hyperthyroidism. Germline-derived CDR1 and CDR2 are SGDLS and YYNGEE. The germline V and J ends were trimmed by 3 bases and 3 bases, with 12 bases remaining between them. The CDR3 consists of 15 residues. For donors with ophthalmopathy, the disease showed moderate-to-severe activity, reached CAS ≥3 and NOSPECS ≥4, and had lasted under 3 months. Other autoimmune diseases, uncontrolled infections, pregnancy or lactation ruled patients out of participation. General study points: In blood appeared most of the expanded thyroid clonotypes whose frequency exceeded 0.001.

The authors amplified TCR beta CDR3 regions from RNA transcripts. HTBI primers primed a first-round RT-PCR, and a second-round multiplex PCR followed. One entry per CDR3 protein results from TCRdb running MiXCR on the multiplex PCR reads. This table has approximately 480,000 distinct CDR3 sequences, roughly 14% appearing once. Sequenced sample: blood. The chain combines TRBV9 with TRBJ1-4; tentative D call: TRBD1 (6 bases). The clonotype was recovered from a woman aged 25-40 years with Graves' ophthalmopathy. The CDR3 region is CASSGRGRPNEKLFF. CDR3 nucleotide sequence: TGTGCCAGCAGCGGCCGGGGGCGACCTAATGAAAAACTGTTTTTT.